The rows below give T cell receptor beta chains drawn from one sample of a study of long-term antiretroviral therapy in people with HIV. Sequencing used immunoSEQ multiplex PCR; TCRdb keeps in-frame clones, though not all of them. Among approximately 11,000 clones listed, 81% were seen once. The specimen was unsorted PBMCs, collected 1.8 years after starting antiretroviral therapy. The receptors come from a man aged 35-49 years with HIV. Each CDR3 is given with its conserved first and last residue. A D gene is named only where the DNA matches it firmly. Some rows mark clone size as missing; the rest say once, few, many or name a class of expanded clone.

d_call: .
j_call: TRBJ2-5
clone_size: few
v_call: TRBV4-2
cdr3_aa: CASSQAWTGETQYF
cdr3_nt: TGTGCCAGCAGCCAAGCCTGGACTGGAGAGACCCAGTACTTC

d_call: .
j_call: TRBJ2-7
clone_size: .
v_call: TRBV15
cdr3_aa: CATSDWDINEQYF
cdr3_nt: TGTGCCACCAGCGATTGGGACATTAACGAGCAGTACTTC

d_call: .
j_call: TRBJ2-6
clone_size: .
v_call: TRBV5-6
cdr3_aa: CASSLPASGSGANVLTF
cdr3_nt: TGTGCCAGCAGCTTGCCGGCCTCAGGCTCTGGGGCCAACGTCCTGACTTTC

d_call: .
j_call: TRBJ1-1
clone_size: .
v_call: TRBV18
cdr3_aa: CASSPLWNTEAFF
cdr3_nt: TGTGCCAGCTCACCACTTTGGAACACTGAAGCTTTCTTT

d_call: .
j_call: TRBJ2-3
clone_size: .
v_call: TRBV7-6
cdr3_aa: CASSLGTIRTDTQYF
cdr3_nt: TGTGCCAGCAGCCTCGGGACAATCCGTACAGATACGCAGTATTTT

d_call: .
j_call: TRBJ2-6
clone_size: .
v_call: TRBV7-6
cdr3_aa: CASSLGRGLGQFGSGANVLTF
cdr3_nt: TGTGCCAGCAGCTTAGGAAGGGGACTCGGACAGTTTGGCTCTGGGGCCAACGTCCTGACTTTC

d_call: TRBD2
j_call: TRBJ2-7
clone_size: .
v_call: TRBV7-3
cdr3_aa: CASSLMGGREQYF
cdr3_nt: TGTGCCAGCAGCTTAATGGGCGGGAGGGAGCAGTACTTC

d_call: TRBD1
j_call: TRBJ2-7
clone_size: .
v_call: TRBV27
cdr3_aa: CASSLGQGKTYEQYF
cdr3_nt: TGTGCCAGCAGTTTGGGACAGGGGAAAACCTACGAGCAGTACTTC

d_call: TRBD2
j_call: TRBJ2-7
clone_size: .
v_call: TRBV29-1
cdr3_aa: CSVEKTSGGWVDEQYF
cdr3_nt: TGCAGCGTCGAAAAGACTAGCGGGGGGTGGGTTGACGAGCAGTACTTC

d_call: .
j_call: TRBJ1-2
clone_size: .
v_call: TRBV5-6
cdr3_aa: CASSSSTVYYGYTF
cdr3_nt: TGTGCCAGCAGCTCTTCGACAGTTTACTATGGCTACACCTTC

d_call: .
j_call: TRBJ2-7
clone_size: .
v_call: TRBV7-2
cdr3_aa: CASSLVDGSYEQYF
cdr3_nt: TGTGCCAGCAGCTTAGTAGACGGGTCCTACGAGCAGTACTTC

d_call: .
j_call: TRBJ2-7
clone_size: .
v_call: TRBV19
cdr3_aa: CASSAGHLVYEQYF
cdr3_nt: TGTGCCAGTAGTGCTGGACATCTCGTCTACGAGCAGTACTTC

d_call: .
j_call: TRBJ1-4
clone_size: .
v_call: TRBV7-9
cdr3_aa: CASSFPGGGLGEKLFF
cdr3_nt: TGTGCCAGCAGCTTCCCCGGGGGGGGGCTTGGGGAAAAACTGTTTTTT

d_call: .
j_call: TRBJ2-4
clone_size: .
v_call: TRBV25-1
cdr3_aa: CASSDTGPVAKNIQYF
cdr3_nt: TGTGCCAGCAGTGATACGGGACCGGTAGCCAAAAACATTCAGTACTTC

d_call: TRBD1
j_call: TRBJ2-3
clone_size: once
v_call: TRBV19
cdr3_aa: CASSIRTGDTDTQYF
cdr3_nt: TGTGCCAGTAGTATACGGACAGGGGACACAGATACGCAGTATTTT

d_call: .
j_call: TRBJ2-7
clone_size: .
v_call: TRBV19
cdr3_aa: CASSIVISQGGFHEQYF
cdr3_nt: TGTGCCAGTAGTATAGTAATTTCGCAGGGGGGATTCCACGAGCAGTACTTC

d_call: .
j_call: TRBJ2-7
clone_size: .
v_call: TRBV14
cdr3_aa: CASSPGHSLFYEQYF
cdr3_nt: TGTGCCAGCAGCCCTGGGCACTCCCTTTTCTACGAGCAGTACTTC

d_call: TRBD1
j_call: TRBJ2-3
clone_size: once
v_call: TRBV18
cdr3_aa: CASSLSTGSADTQYF
cdr3_nt: TGTGCCAGCTCCCTATCGACAGGGTCCGCAGATACGCAGTATTTT

d_call: .
j_call: TRBJ1-1
clone_size: once
v_call: TRBV18
cdr3_aa: CASSPQRQGGFGGTEAFF
cdr3_nt: TGTGCCAGCTCACCACAGAGGCAGGGTGGATTTGGGGGTACTGAAGCTTTCTTT

d_call: .
j_call: TRBJ2-5
clone_size: .
v_call: TRBV5-4
cdr3_aa: CASSLGGVGETQYF
cdr3_nt: TGTGCCAGCAGCTTAGGAGGGGTGGGTGAGACCCAGTACTTC

d_call: .
j_call: TRBJ2-1
clone_size: .
v_call: TRBV5-4
cdr3_aa: CASSLGGNLGNEQFF
cdr3_nt: TGTGCCAGCAGCTTGGGCGGCAATTTGGGCAATGAGCAGTTCTTC

d_call: .
j_call: TRBJ1-3
clone_size: .
v_call: TRBV11-2
cdr3_aa: CASSLESGSGNTIYF
cdr3_nt: TGTGCCAGCAGCTTAGAGTCAGGCTCTGGAAACACCATATATTTT

d_call: .
j_call: TRBJ2-7
clone_size: medium-sized
v_call: TRBV29-1
cdr3_aa: CSVAGRPSKDYEQYF
cdr3_nt: TGCAGCGTCGCTGGACGCCCGTCAAAGGACTACGAGCAGTACTTC

d_call: TRBD1
j_call: TRBJ1-1
clone_size: .
v_call: TRBV15
cdr3_aa: CATSAPGQGAWLNTEAFF
cdr3_nt: TGTGCCACCTCAGCGCCGGGACAGGGGGCCTGGTTGAACACTGAAGCTTTCTTT

d_call: .
j_call: TRBJ1-1
clone_size: .
v_call: TRBV5-4
cdr3_aa: CASSPSDRPNTEAFF
cdr3_nt: TGTGCCAGCAGCCCGTCAGACAGACCTAACACTGAAGCTTTCTTT

d_call: .
j_call: TRBJ2-7
clone_size: .
v_call: TRBV19
cdr3_aa: CASSIERGHEQYF
cdr3_nt: TGTGCCAGTAGTATAGAAAGGGGACACGAGCAGTACTTC

d_call: TRBD1
j_call: TRBJ2-7
clone_size: .
v_call: TRBV11-2
cdr3_aa: CASSLDGQGAPYEQYF
cdr3_nt: TGTGCCAGCAGCTTAGATGGACAGGGTGCCCCCTACGAGCAGTACTTC

d_call: TRBD2
j_call: TRBJ2-2
clone_size: .
v_call: TRBV7-9
cdr3_aa: CASSLWGLITGELFF
cdr3_nt: TGTGCCAGCAGCTTATGGGGACTAATCACCGGGGAGCTGTTTTTT

d_call: TRBD2
j_call: TRBJ2-7
clone_size: .
v_call: TRBV4-2
cdr3_aa: CASSQDASGSYEQYF
cdr3_nt: TGTGCCAGCAGCCAAGATGCTAGCGGATCCTACGAGCAGTACTTC

d_call: .
j_call: TRBJ2-7
clone_size: .
v_call: TRBV2
cdr3_aa: CASNGRRATGEQYF
cdr3_nt: TGTGCCAGCAACGGCCGCAGGGCAACTGGCGAGCAGTACTTC

d_call: TRBD1
j_call: TRBJ1-1
clone_size: .
v_call: TRBV2
cdr3_aa: CASRTPLGTGGTEAFF
cdr3_nt: TGTGCCAGCAGAACACCACTAGGGACAGGGGGGACTGAAGCTTTCTTT

d_call: TRBD2
j_call: TRBJ2-7
clone_size: once
v_call: TRBV28
cdr3_aa: CASSYGTRSYEQYF
cdr3_nt: TGTGCCAGCAGCTACGGGACTAGAAGTTACGAGCAGTACTTC